Described below is a single T cell receptor (beta chain) sequence and its context. The antigen is undetermined. The junction had 6 bases not matched to a gene; V was cut back by 1 base and J by 5 bases. This CDR3 is built from 15 residues. Per germline, CDR1 MNHNS and CDR2 SASEGT. The data are from a study of post-analysis software for immune sequencing data. For the study at large: Courses of disease covered relapsing-remitting, secondary progressive and progressive-relapsing multiple sclerosis. Study outcomes and limitations: Relative to controls, patients had roughly five TRBV segments at higher frequency, with TRBV5-6, TRBV5-1 and TRBV20-1 among these. Pronounced co-clustering by F measure was evident among identically batched samples.

Incorporated into the TCR beta cDNA libraries were unique molecular identifiers, which served to reduce PCR and sequencing biases. In TCRdb, the PCR reads were re-called with MiXCR into one record per CDR3 protein. This sample has fewer than 850,000 distinct CDR3 sequences, with 25% to 30% found just once. The chain couples TRBV6-1 to TRBJ2-5; 8 nucleotides align to TRBD2. The sample taken for sequencing was blood. The origin of this receptor is a girl aged 5-17 years with multiple sclerosis. In DNA, the CDR3 is TGTGCCAGCAGTGAAGACGGGGGGGGCAGGGAGACCCAGTACTTC. Translating it yields CASSEDGGGRETQYF.